This T cell receptor beta chain was captured in a study of blood T cells in healthy people across ages. Study findings and constraints: Estimates of total diversity, which came from one million sequenced T cells, were considered to be underestimates.

For the second PCR, which ran for 7 to 11 cycles, a sample-barcoded 5' primer and a J-beta primer mix were used. TCRdb processed the 5' RACE reads anew with MiXCR; each CDR3 protein has one entry. The sample shows 800,000 to 950,000 distinct CDR3 sequences, almost 30% of them seen only once. About this clonotype: Its antigen remains unknown.

Separately, the same data were catalogued under a study of T cells of mothers and their children.

This receptor was identified in a woman in her 40s in good health. The specimen sequenced was blood.

For the CDR3, the DNA is TGTGCCAGCATGGGGGGGCCTAATCAGCCCCAGCATTTT. It encodes CASMGGPNQPQHF. The chain has TRBV12-3 or TRBV12-4 and TRBJ1-5, with a weak D call TRBD1 (6 bases). V lost 7 bases to trimming and J lost 4 bases, with 11 bases between them. This CDR3 has 13 amino acids.